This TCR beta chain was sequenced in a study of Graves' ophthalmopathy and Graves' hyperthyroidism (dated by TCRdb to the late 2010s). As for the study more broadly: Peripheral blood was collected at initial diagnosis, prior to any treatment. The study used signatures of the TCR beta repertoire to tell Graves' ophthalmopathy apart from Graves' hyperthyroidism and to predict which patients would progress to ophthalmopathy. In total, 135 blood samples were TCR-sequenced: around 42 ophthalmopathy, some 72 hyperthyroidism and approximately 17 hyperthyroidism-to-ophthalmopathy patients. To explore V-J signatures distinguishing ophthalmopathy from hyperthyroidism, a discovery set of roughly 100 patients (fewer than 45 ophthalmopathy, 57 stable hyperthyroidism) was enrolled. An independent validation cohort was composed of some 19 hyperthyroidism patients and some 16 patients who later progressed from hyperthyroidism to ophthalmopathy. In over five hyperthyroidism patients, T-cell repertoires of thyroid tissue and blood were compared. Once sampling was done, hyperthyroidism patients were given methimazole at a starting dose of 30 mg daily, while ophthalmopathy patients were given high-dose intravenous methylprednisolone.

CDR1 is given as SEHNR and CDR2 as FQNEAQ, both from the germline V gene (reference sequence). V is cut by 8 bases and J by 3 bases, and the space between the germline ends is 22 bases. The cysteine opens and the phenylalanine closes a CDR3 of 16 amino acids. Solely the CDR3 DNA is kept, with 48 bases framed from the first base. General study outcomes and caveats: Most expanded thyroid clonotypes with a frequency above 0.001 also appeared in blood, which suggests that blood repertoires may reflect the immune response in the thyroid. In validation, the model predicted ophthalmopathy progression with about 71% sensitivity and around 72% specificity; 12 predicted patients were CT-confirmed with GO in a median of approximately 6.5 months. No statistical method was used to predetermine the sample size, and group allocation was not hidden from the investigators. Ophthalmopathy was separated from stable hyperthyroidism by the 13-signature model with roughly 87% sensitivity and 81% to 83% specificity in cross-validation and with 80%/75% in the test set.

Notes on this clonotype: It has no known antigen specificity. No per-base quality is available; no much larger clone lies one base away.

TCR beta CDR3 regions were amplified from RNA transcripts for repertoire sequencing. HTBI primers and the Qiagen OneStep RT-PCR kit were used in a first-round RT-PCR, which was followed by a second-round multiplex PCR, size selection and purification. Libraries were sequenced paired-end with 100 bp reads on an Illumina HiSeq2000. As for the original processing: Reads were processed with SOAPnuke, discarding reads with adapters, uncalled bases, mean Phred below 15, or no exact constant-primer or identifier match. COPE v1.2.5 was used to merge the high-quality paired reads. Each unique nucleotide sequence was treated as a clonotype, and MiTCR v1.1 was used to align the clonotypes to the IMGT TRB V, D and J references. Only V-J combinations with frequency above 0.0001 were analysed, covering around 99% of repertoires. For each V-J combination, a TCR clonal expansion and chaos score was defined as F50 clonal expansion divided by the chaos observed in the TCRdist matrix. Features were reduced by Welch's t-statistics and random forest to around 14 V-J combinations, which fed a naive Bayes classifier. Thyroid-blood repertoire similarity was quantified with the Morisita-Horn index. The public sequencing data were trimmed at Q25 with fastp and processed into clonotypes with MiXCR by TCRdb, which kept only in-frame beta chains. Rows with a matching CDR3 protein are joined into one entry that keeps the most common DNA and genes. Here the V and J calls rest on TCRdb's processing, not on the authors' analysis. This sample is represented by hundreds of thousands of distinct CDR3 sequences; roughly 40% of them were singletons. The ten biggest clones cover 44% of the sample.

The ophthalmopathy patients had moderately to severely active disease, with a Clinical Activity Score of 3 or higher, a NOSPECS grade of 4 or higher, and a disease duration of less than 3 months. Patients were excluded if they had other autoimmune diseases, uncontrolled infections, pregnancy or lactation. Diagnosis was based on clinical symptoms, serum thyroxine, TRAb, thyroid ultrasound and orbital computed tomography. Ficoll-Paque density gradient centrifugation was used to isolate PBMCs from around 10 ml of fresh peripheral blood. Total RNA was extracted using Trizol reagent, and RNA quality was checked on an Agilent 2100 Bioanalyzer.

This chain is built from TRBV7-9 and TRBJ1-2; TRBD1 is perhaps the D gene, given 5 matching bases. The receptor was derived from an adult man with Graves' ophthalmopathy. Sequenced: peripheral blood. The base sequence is TGTGCCAGCGAGCCTTTTGGAAGCGGGGGATACTATGGCTACACCTTC. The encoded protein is CASEPFGSGGYYGYTF. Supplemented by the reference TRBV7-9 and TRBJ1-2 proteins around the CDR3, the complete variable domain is DTGVSQNPRHKITKRGQNVTFRCDPISEHNRLYWYRQTLGQGPEFLTYFQNEAQLEKSRLLSDRFSAERPKGSFSTLEIQRTEQGDSAMYLCASEPFGSGGYYGYTFGSGTRLTVV.